A single sample is the source of the 17 T cell receptor beta chains below, sequenced in a study of immune heterogeneity within non-small cell lung tumors. Bulk tumor genomic DNA, around 600 ng per sample, was the template. Surgery yielded several widely spaced biopsies per primary tumor. Samples came from untreated patients having curative surgery for newly diagnosed non-small cell lung cancer. TCR beta CDR3 was amplified by multiplex PCR using 32 V and 13 J primers. Using its own MiXCR run on the multiplex PCR reads, TCRdb lists one record per CDR3 protein. The table includes some 10,000 distinct CDR3 sequences, just under 30% detected once. Sequencing was done on a sample of lung tumor tissue. The receptor source for this set is an older woman with non-small cell lung cancer.

This clonotype counts as medium-sized. V is TRBV29-1 and J is TRBJ2-2; 7 bases match TRBD2. Germline lookup yields CDR1 SQVTM and CDR2 ANQGSEA. Germline trimming cut 5 bases from V and 8 bases from J; bases unmatched to any gene: 14. The CDR3 has 15 amino acids. The CDR3 sequence: CSVSVAGDLVGELFF. CDR3 in DNA: TGCAGCGTTTCCGTAGCGGGCGATTTAGTAGGGGAGCTGTTTTTT.

This clonotype has just one count. This may come from a read error, since a much larger clone is one base off. The V call is TRBV20-1, the J call TRBJ2-1, with TRBD2 identical over 9 bases. From germline, CDR1 is DFQATT and CDR2 SNEGSKA (reference sequence). After removal of 6 bases from V and 12 bases from J, the junction contained 15 bases not matched to a gene. The CDR3 extends over 14 amino acids. The CDR3 reads CSARGGAGGLGQFF. The CDR3 nucleotides read TGCAGTGCCAGGGGGGGGGCGGGAGGGCTAGGGCAGTTCTTC.

The table lists this clonotype with many counts. The CDR3: CAISVGSIGPYNEQFF. The CDR3 DNA sequence: TGTGCCATCAGTGTGGGATCTATTGGGCCCTACAATGAGCAGTTCTTC. The chain is built from TRBV10-3 and TRBJ2-1; D not certain. The CDR3 spans 16 residues. V lost 4 bases and J 2 bases, leaving 15 bases between the germline ends. The germline CDR1 and CDR2 sequences are ENHRY and SYGVKD.

This clonotype is judged medium-sized. This chain connects TRBV24-1 to TRBJ1-5, with TRBD1 matching 7 bases. The CDR3 sequence is 14 residues long. Germline V gene sequence: CDR1 KGHDR, CDR2 SFDVKD. J was trimmed by 4 bases and V by 7 bases; bases with no gene match: 6. The CDR3 DNA reads as TGTGCCACCAGCCGGGGACAGAGTAATCAGCCCCAGCATTTT. Translation gives CATSRGQSNQPQHF.

As DNA, the CDR3 is TGTGCCACCAGTGATTTAGCACAGAACAATGAGCAGTTCTTC. Amino acid sequence: CATSDLAQNNEQFF. The rearrangement uses TRBV24-1 and TRBJ2-3, with unresolved D. The J call is in doubt because the DNA end fits TRBJ2-1 better. The CDR3 has 14 residues. Germline V gives CDR1 KGHDR, CDR2 SFDVKD.

The J gene is TRBJ1-3, the V gene TRBV10-1, with D hard to call. Germline V gives CDR1 WNHNN, CDR2 SYGVQD (reference sequence). The V gene lost 3 bases and the J gene lost 3 bases, with 9 bases spanning the gap. The CDR3 consists of 14 residues. In DNA, the CDR3 is TGCGCCAGCAGTGACGGAGGGATTGGAAACACCATATATTTT. The encoded protein is CASSDGGIGNTIYF.

About this clonotype itself: This may be a read error, as it is one base from a much larger clone. The rearrangement uses TRBV11-3 and TRBJ2-3, with D perhaps TRBD1 (5 bases). Germline V lookup: CDR1 SGHNT, CDR2 YENEEA. CDR3 length: 15 residues. V was shortened by 3 bases and J by 2 bases, with 12 bases between the two germline ends. The CDR3 bases are TGTGCCAGCAGCTTTGGGCAGGGATACACAGATACGCAGTATTTT. It translates to CASSFGQGYTDTQYF.

By share, this clonotype counts as large. This chain joins TRBV2 and TRBJ2-7, with 7 bases fitting TRBD1. CDR1 SNHLY and CDR2 FYNNEI come from the germline V gene. The CDR3 is made up of 13 amino acids. After removal of 8 bases from V and 0 bases from J, the junction contained 4 bases not matched to a gene. CDR3 sequence: CASAWDSSYEQYF. For the CDR3, the DNA is TGTGCCAGCGCTTGGGACAGCTCCTACGAGCAGTACTTC.

This clonotype is labeled medium-sized. The CDR3 sequence: CASSIGAGRYEQYF. CDR3 in DNA: TGTGCCAGTAGTATTGGTGCAGGGCGCTACGAGCAGTACTTC. The J gene is TRBJ2-7, the V gene TRBV19; a possible D gene is TRBD1 (5 bases). V was cut by 3 bases and J by 3 bases, with 12 bases left in between. The germline gives CDR1 LNHDA, CDR2 SQIVND (reference sequence). This CDR3 region has 14 residues.

This clonotype showed up just a few times. The V gene is TRBV10-2, the J gene TRBJ2-5; possibly TRBD2 for D (6 bases). The CDR3 extends over 14 amino acids. Germline V gives CDR1 WSHSY, CDR2 SAAADI. V lost 7 bases, J lost 4 bases, and 16 bases lay in between. The CDR3 protein is CASKRRGPRETQYF. CDR3 DNA sequence: TGCGCCAGCAAACGGAGGGGCCCAAGAGAGACCCAGTACTTC.

This clonotype is judged medium-sized. The chain has TRBV12-3 or TRBV12-4 and TRBJ1-2, with TRBD1 matching 8 bases. The trim removed 7 bases at V and 8 bases at J, leaving 12 bases unmatched. This CDR3 is built from 14 residues. CDR3 sequence (DNA): TGTGCCAGCACCCCCGGACAGGGATTGTACGGCTACACCTTC. Translation: CASTPGQGLYGYTF.

This clonotype is categorized as medium-sized. The chain has TRBV6-1 and TRBJ1-4, with 8 bases fitting TRBD1. Trimming cost V 6 bases and J 6 bases; bases outside gene matches: 6. The germline gives CDR1 MNHNS, CDR2 SASEGT. The CDR3 sequence is 14 residues long. The CDR3 region has the DNA TGTGCCAGCAGATCAGGGGGCGGTGATGAAAAACTGTTTTTT. This sequence encodes CASRSGGGDEKLFF.

Details on this clonotype: The conserved closing phenylalanine or tryptophan is absent in this CDR3, likely reflecting a read error. The rearrangement joins TRBV24-1 to TRBJ2-3; the D gene could be TRBD1 or TRBD2 (5 bases each). The germline V gene has CDR1 KGHDR and CDR2 SFDVKD. The CDR3 consists of 13 residues. CDR3 in amino acids: CDINRAAEGTQYL. The CDR3 bases are TGTGATATTAATAGGGCCGCTGAGGGGACGCAGTATTTG.

This clonotype is medium-sized. The chain joins TRBV19 to TRBJ2-7; TRBD2 agrees at 8 bases. This CDR3 is built from 15 residues. J gave up 0 bases and V 3 bases, and 4 bases lay outside the gene matches. Germline V gene lookup returns CDR1 LNHDA and CDR2 SQIVND (reference sequence). CDR3 DNA sequence: TGTGCCAGTAGTATGGCGGGAGGTGGCTCCTACGAGCAGTACTTC. Its translation: CASSMAGGGSYEQYF. The whole variable domain, remainder taken from reference TRBV19 and TRBJ2-7, is DGGITQSPKYLFRKEGQNVTLSCEQNLNHDAMYWYRQDPGQGLRLIYYSQIVNDFQKGDIAEGYSVSREKKESFPLTVTSAQKNPTAFYLCASSMAGGGSYEQYFGPGTRLTVT.

The chain carries TRBV6-4 and TRBJ2-5, with 7 nucleotides matching TRBD1. Losses at the gene ends were 3 bases for V and 1 base for J; bases not matched to a gene: 5. The germline V gene has CDR1 MRHNA and CDR2 SNTAGT. The CDR3 length is 15 residues. This CDR3 is CASSELAGGQETQYF. The CDR3 bases are TGTGCCAGCAGTGAGTTGGCAGGGGGCCAAGAGACCCAGTACTTC.

The DNA of the CDR3 is TGTGCCAGCTCACCACCTTATACGCAGTATTTT. As protein: CASSPPYTQYF. This chain connects TRBV18 to TRBJ2-3; D remains ambiguous. V shed 0 bases and J shed 7 bases, with 2 bases lying between them. The CDR3 length is 11 residues. Per the germline V gene, CDR1 is KGHSH and CDR2 is LQKENI.

Sample share makes this clonotype medium-sized. V is TRBV10-3 and J is TRBJ1-5; 7 nucleotides align to TRBD1. The germline V gene has CDR1 ENHRY and CDR2 SYGVKD. The CDR3 has 15 residues. Trimming removed 4 bases from V and 8 bases from J; junction bases left unmatched: 11. The CDR3 sequence is CAISATGAGIEPQHF. CDR3 coding DNA: TGTGCCATCAGTGCAACAGGGGCGGGTATAGAGCCCCAGCATTTT.